This TCR beta chain stems from a study of blood T cell repertoires in COVID-19. About the research overall: The origin of the acute and convalescent COVID-19 samples was the United States, Italy and Spain. From T cells, B-cell-depleted T cells, or PBMCs came the material, which was cDNA or gDNA.

Germline loops: CDR1 SGHTA, CDR2 FQGTGA. The V end lost 5 bases, the J end lost 2 bases, and 18 bases lay between the germline ends. The CDR3 is 17 amino acids. Original processing notes: Quantification of nucleated cells was approximated via reference gene primer amplification. The method was immunoSEQ multiplex PCR; TCRdb's version includes in-frame clones alone and lacks a portion of them. Clone size and V and J calls were adopted from that table, with D and trimming inferred from the DNA. Of 76,000 or so clones detected, around nine tenths appear once; the ten largest clones hold 5.8%. Input material: peripheral blood. This sequence joins TRBV7-3 and TRBJ2-2; D is perhaps TRBD1 (6 bases). The source is a human donor in a cohort sampled during active COVID-19. The CDR3 DNA sequence: TGTGCCAGCAGCATTCTAACCGGGACACATAACACCGGGGAGCTGTTTTTT. Amino acid sequence: CASSILTGTHNTGELFF.